The clone carrying this TCR beta chain was seen a handful of times. Its specificity is not known. This specimen belongs to a study of cytomegalovirus exposure and HLA in healthy donors. Study observations and caveats: For cytomegalovirus status, the classifier reportedly gave diagnoses with high specificity and sensitivity. A list of about 160 TCR beta chains associated with cytomegalovirus was given. What a later analysis reportedly showed was that an Asian-associated ancestry cluster had fewer N-insertions than the approximately 700-donor mean.

PCR involved 60 Vbeta and 13 Jbeta primers. The protocol was immunoSEQ multiplex PCR, while the TCRdb copy is restricted to in-frame clones and leaves out a portion. Among 150,000 to 200,000 clones listed, roughly 86% were seen once. The clonotype comes from a young woman in good health and CMV-seronegative. Sample: PBMCs.

The chain's CDR3 is CAISESPQGRNSPLHF. In nucleotides, the CDR3 is TGTGCCATCAGTGAGTCCCCACAGGGGAGAAATTCACCCCTCCACTTT. The genes are TRBV10-3 and TRBJ1-6, with 7 bases that match TRBD1. The CDR3 has 16 amino acids. CDR1 is ENHRY and CDR2 is SYGVKD in the germline V gene. V lost 0 bases to trimming and J lost 7 bases; unmatched junction nucleotides: 6.